One and the same sample provided the 22 T cell receptor beta chains below, sequenced in a study of T cell repertoires in cytomegalovirus infection. Each CDR3 protein is one row after TCRdb ran MiXCR on the reads. The sample records around 280,000 distinct CDR3 sequences, roughly an eighth being singletons. The sequencing sample was made of PBMCs. Source of these receptors: a human donor in good health (CMV status not recorded). Some clones in this sample may be carry-over from other donors' samples.

This clonotype has just a few counts. The gene calls are TRBV7-6 and TRBJ2-2; D tentatively fits TRBD1 or TRBD2 (6 bases each). The CDR3 runs 16 residues. Trimming removed 2 bases from V and 1 base from J, with 11 bases in between. In germline, CDR1 is SGHVS, CDR2 FNYEAQ. The CDR3 region has the DNA TGTGCCAGCAGCTTACGGCGGGGACAGAACACCGGGGAGCTGTTTTTT. It yields the protein CASSLRRGQNTGELFF.

This clonotype appeared many times. This chain connects TRBV18 to TRBJ2-4, with 10 bases identical to TRBD2. The germline V gene has CDR1 KGHSH and CDR2 LQKENI. The ends lost 3 bases at V and 0 bases at J; junction bases unmatched: 5. CDR3 length: 17 residues. The CDR3 DNA sequence: TGTGCCAGCTCACCCCTAGCGGGAGCGTCAGCCAAAAACATTCAGTACTTC. It is translated as CASSPLAGASAKNIQYF.

The table lists this clonotype with a count of one. The rearrangement links TRBV7-3 to TRBJ2-2; TRBD2 might be the D (5 bases). This CDR3 contains 13 residues. The V gene's germline CDR1 is SGHTA and CDR2 FQGTGA. The V end lost 5 bases, the J end lost 8 bases, and 12 bases lay between the germline ends. CDR3 sequence reads: CASSPGVNGELFF. CDR3 coding DNA: TGTGCCAGCAGCCCCGGGGTGAATGGGGAGCTGTTTTTT.

In this sample, this clonotype turned up a few times. The J gene is TRBJ2-3, the V gene TRBV29-1; the match to TRBD1 covers 7 bases. V shed 6 bases, J shed 6 bases, and the junction held 6 bases outside the gene matches. The CDR3 is 12 residues long. Germline V gives CDR1 SQVTM, CDR2 ANQGSEA. The DNA for the CDR3 is TGCAGCGTGGACACAGGGGTGGATACGCAGTATTTT. Its protein product is CSVDTGVDTQYF.

The sample holds many counts of this clonotype. This chain connects TRBV10-2 to TRBJ2-7; unclear D gene. The CDR3 has 13 amino acids. Germline-derived CDR1 and CDR2 are WSHSY and SAAADI. Trimming shortened V by 3 bases and J by 3 bases, and 9 bases separated the two germline ends. The CDR3 coding sequence is TGCGCCAGCAGTGACGGCTCCCTCTACGAGCAGTACTTC. Its protein is CASSDGSLYEQYF.

J is TRBJ2-6 and V is TRBV20-1; D might be TRBD2 (5 bases). V was clipped by 1 base and J by 0 bases, with 16 bases between them. CDR1 and CDR2 (germline): DFQATT, SNEGSKA (reference sequence). The CDR3 has 18 amino acids. CDR3 sequence reads: CSARVLAGGLSGANVLTF. The CDR3 region has the DNA TGCAGTGCTAGAGTGCTCGCAGGCGGGCTCTCTGGGGCCAACGTCCTGACTTTC.

In this sample, this clonotype turned up many times. The chain combines TRBV7-2 with TRBJ2-7, with 14 positions matching TRBD2. Unmatched junction bases numbered 11, after V lost 3 bases and J lost 7 bases. Germline V CDR1 and CDR2: SGHTA, FQGNSA. The CDR3 length is 17 residues. The CDR3 is CASSFHGRLAGGREQYF. CDR3 DNA sequence: TGTGCCAGCAGCTTCCATGGGAGACTAGCGGGGGGGCGGGAGCAGTACTTC.

This chain joins TRBV7-9 and TRBJ1-3, with a possible D match to TRBD1 (5 bases). Germline loops: CDR1 SEHNR, CDR2 FQNEAQ (reference sequence). Trimming took off 3 bases at V and 0 bases at J, with 15 bases between the two ends. The CDR3 totals 17 residues. The CDR3 sequence is CASSFPGRVPSGNTIYF. The CDR3 nucleotides read TGTGCCAGCAGCTTTCCGGGACGCGTGCCCTCTGGAAACACCATATATTTT.

This clonotype has more than one count but fewer than ten. The chain combines TRBV28 with TRBJ2-1, with 14 nucleotides matching TRBD2. V lost 6 bases and J lost 9; bases outside the gene matches: 10. There are 16 residues in the CDR3. Per germline, CDR1 MDHEN and CDR2 SYDVKM. CDR3 DNA: TGTGCCAGCAGATTGACTAGCGGGGGGGGCCGTGGTGAGCAGTTCTTC. Protein: CASRLTSGGGRGEQFF.

CDR3 bases: TGTGCCAGCAGTGATGTCTTACAAGAGACCCAGTACTTC. Translating it yields CASSDVLQETQYF. V is TRBV25-1 and J is TRBJ2-5; D uncertain. Germline loops: CDR1 MGHDK, CDR2 SYGVNS. The CDR3 loop spans 13 amino acids. Trimming took 3 bases from V and 2 from J, leaving 7 bases between them. The entire variable domain, with the rest obtained from reference TRBV25-1 and TRBJ2-5, is as follows: EADIYQTPRYLVIGTGKKITLECSQTMGHDKMYWYQQDPGMELHLIHYSYGVNSTEKGDLSSESTVSRIRTEHFPLTLESARPSHTSQYLCASSDVLQETQYFGPGTRLLVL.

This clonotype was seen at least ten times. This chain links TRBV6-2 or TRBV6-3 with TRBJ2-2; no reliable D call. V lost 2 bases to trimming and J lost 4 bases, with 8 bases between them. This CDR3 contains 14 residues. The germline CDR1 and CDR2 sequences are MNHEY and SVGEGT. The CDR3 DNA follows: TGTGCCAGCAGTTACCCTGACTCCACCGGGGAGCTGTTTTTT. Its protein product is CASSYPDSTGELFF.

This sequence joins TRBV29-1 and TRBJ2-5; TRBD1 might be the D (5 bases). CDR1 is SQVTM and CDR2 is ANQGSEA in the germline V gene. V was shortened by 0 bases and J by 3 bases, with 8 bases between the two germline ends. The CDR3 is 13 residues long. In DNA, the CDR3 is TGCAGCGTTGAAGAGGCAGGGAAAGAGACCCAGTACTTC. This encodes CSVEEAGKETQYF.

This clonotype was observed at least ten times. V is TRBV27 and J is TRBJ1-2, with D possibly matching TRBD1 (6 bases). This CDR3 contains 16 residues. Germline V gene sequence: CDR1 MNHEY, CDR2 SMNVEV (reference sequence). The V and J ends lost 0 bases and 8 bases respectively, with 19 bases between them. CDR3 loop: CASSLSLGGGLEGYTF. The CDR3 nucleotides are TGTGCCAGCAGTTTATCCCTCGGCGGGGGGCTGGAGGGCTACACCTTC.

The sample holds many counts of this clonotype. The gene calls are TRBV7-9 and TRBJ1-4; 9 bases line up with TRBD1. The germline V gene encodes CDR1 SEHNR and CDR2 FQNEAQ (reference sequence). The CDR3 contains 15 residues. Unmatched junction bases numbered 7, after V lost 5 bases and J lost 6 bases. DNA of the CDR3: TGTGCCAGCAGCCGACCGGGACAGGGTTATGAAAAACTGTTTTTT. This translates into CASSRPGQGYEKLFF.

This clonotype showed up just a few times. This chain's CDR3 is CSVVGKRDYEQYF. The CDR3 DNA is TGCAGCGTGGTGGGAAAACGGGACTACGAGCAGTACTTC. This chain connects TRBV29-1 to TRBJ2-7; a weak D match, TRBD2 (5 bases). V was trimmed by 6 bases and J by 3 bases, leaving 15 bases between them. Germline lookup yields CDR1 SQVTM and CDR2 ANQGSEA. This CDR3 has 13 residues.

The table lists this clonotype with many counts. The chain has TRBV4-1 and TRBJ2-1; perhaps TRBD2 as D (6 bases). The germline CDR1 and CDR2 sequences are MGHRA and YSYEKL. V shed 4 bases and J shed 0 bases, with 13 bases lying between them. This CDR3 contains 16 residues. CDR3 in DNA: TGCGCCAGCAGCCTCTGGGACGGGAGCTCCTACAATGAGCAGTTCTTC. Residues: CASSLWDGSSYNEQFF.

This clonotype appeared many times. This rearrangement joins TRBV5-4 to TRBJ2-5, with D possibly matching TRBD1 (6 bases). The ends were cut back, 3 bases at V and 5 bases at J, with 14 bases in the middle. The CDR3 covers 14 residues. The V gene's germline CDR1 is SGHNT and CDR2 YYREEE (reference sequence). CDR3 residues: CASSSSTTGETQYF. CDR3 in DNA: TGTGCCAGCAGCTCCTCTACGACAGGCGAGACCCAGTACTTC.

This clonotype showed up many times. The rearrangement links TRBV7-2 to TRBJ2-3; 13 bases fit TRBD2. This CDR3 is 15 amino acids long. J lost 4 bases, V lost 6 bases, and 4 bases had no gene match. Germline CDR1 is SGHTA and CDR2 is FQGNSA. The CDR3 nucleotides are TGTGCCAGCAGTTTCGGACTAGCGGGGGCAGATACGCAGTATTTT. It specifies CASSFGLAGADTQYF.

There are many counts of this clonotype. The chain is built from TRBV4-1 and TRBJ1-2; D gene uncertain. The V gene lost 3 bases and the J gene lost 4 bases, with 12 bases spanning the gap. Germline V lookup: CDR1 MGHRA, CDR2 YSYEKL. CDR3 length: 14 amino acids. CDR3 nucleotide sequence: TGCGCCAGCAGCCAGGGAGAACAGACCTATGGCTACACCTTC. Its protein product is CASSQGEQTYGYTF.

V is TRBV20-1 and J is TRBJ2-5, with a possible D match to TRBD2 (5 bases). With 5 bases removed from V and 2 bases from J, the gap between germline ends came to 12 bases. CDR1 DFQATT and CDR2 SNEGSKA come from the germline V gene (reference sequence). The CDR3 consists of 13 residues. CDR3 coding DNA: TGCAGTGCTTCCGGGCCGGGACAAGAGACCCAGTACTTC. It translates to CSASGPGQETQYF.

This clonotype was detected ten times or more. The chain has TRBV6-2 or TRBV6-3 and TRBJ2-3; 11 nucleotides match TRBD2. J lost 5 bases, V lost 5 bases, and 9 bases had no gene match. Germline V gives CDR1 MNHEY, CDR2 SVGEGT. The CDR3 length is 16 residues. The CDR3: CASSPLLAGAIDTQYF. Here the CDR3 DNA reads TGTGCCAGCAGTCCCCTACTAGCGGGAGCGATAGATACGCAGTATTTT.

This clonotype was detected many times. The chain carries TRBV12-3 or TRBV12-4 and TRBJ1-2; D is undetermined. The ends were cut back, 6 bases at V and 0 bases at J, with 8 bases in the middle. CDR3 length equals 13 residues. Here the CDR3 reads CASSPDTNYGYTF. DNA of the CDR3: TGTGCCAGCAGCCCCGACACTAACTATGGCTACACCTTC.